This T cell receptor (beta chain) appears in the sequencing data of a study of cytomegalovirus exposure and HLA in healthy donors. Findings and caveats of the study: Follow-up analysis seemed to connect common viral pathogens with several of the most significant clusters identified. In an earlier analysis, most TCR beta V segments were productive about 87% or about 30% of the time. The study put 150 or so TCR beta chains on its list as cytomegalovirus-associated. Confirmation was obtained in vitro that a few CMV-associated chains are specific for CMV antigens.

The primer mix had 60 Vbeta and 13 Jbeta primers. Libraries were prepared by immunoSEQ multiplex PCR; TCRdb keeps only in-frame clonotypes and omits some of them. Here the sample table reports around 150,000 clones. As concerns this clone: Its antigen is unidentified.

Trimming cost V 7 bases and J 4 bases; bases outside gene matches: 6. The germline gives CDR1 MNHNS, CDR2 SASEGT. The CDR3 covers 14 residues. The V gene is TRBV6-1, the J gene TRBJ2-1, with 8 bases identical to TRBD1. The TCR sequence derives from a woman aged 60-75 years in good health and CMV-seronegative. The specimen sequenced was PBMCs. The CDR3 sequence is CASKPGTGYNEQFF. The DNA of the CDR3 is TGTGCCAGCAAACCAGGGACAGGTTACAATGAGCAGTTCTTC.